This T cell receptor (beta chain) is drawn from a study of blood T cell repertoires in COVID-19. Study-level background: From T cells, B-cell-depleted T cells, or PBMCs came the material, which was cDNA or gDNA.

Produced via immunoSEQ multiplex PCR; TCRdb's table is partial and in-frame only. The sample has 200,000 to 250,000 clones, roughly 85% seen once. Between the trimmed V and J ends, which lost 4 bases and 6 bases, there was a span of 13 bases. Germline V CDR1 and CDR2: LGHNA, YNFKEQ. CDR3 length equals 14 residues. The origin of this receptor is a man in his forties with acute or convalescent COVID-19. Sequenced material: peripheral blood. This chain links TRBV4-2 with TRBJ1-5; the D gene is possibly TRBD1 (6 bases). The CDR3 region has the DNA TGTGCCAGCAGCCCAAAGACAGGCGTTCAGCCCCAGCATTTT. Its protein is CASSPKTGVQPQHF.